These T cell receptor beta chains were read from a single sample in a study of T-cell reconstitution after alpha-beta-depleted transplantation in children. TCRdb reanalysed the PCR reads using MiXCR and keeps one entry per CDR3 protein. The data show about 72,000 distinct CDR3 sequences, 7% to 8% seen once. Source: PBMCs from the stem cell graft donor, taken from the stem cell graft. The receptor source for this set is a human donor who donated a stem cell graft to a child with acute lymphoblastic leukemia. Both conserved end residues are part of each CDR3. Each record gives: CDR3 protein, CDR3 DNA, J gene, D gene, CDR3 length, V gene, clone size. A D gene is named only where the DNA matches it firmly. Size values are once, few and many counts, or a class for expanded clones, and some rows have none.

CDR3 protein: CARGARDTREVSQPQHF
CDR3 DNA: TGTGCCAGAGGGGCTAGGGACACGCGGGAGGTCAGTCAGCCCCAGCATTTT
J gene: TRBJ1-5
D gene: -
CDR3 length: 17
V gene: TRBV19
clone size: few

CDR3 protein: CSAPEPGTGDAEQFF
CDR3 DNA: TGCAGTGCTCCCGAACCCGGGACAGGGGACGCTGAGCAGTTCTTC
J gene: TRBJ2-1
D gene: TRBD1
CDR3 length: 15
V gene: TRBV20-1
clone size: -

CDR3 protein: CASSREGMRQPQHF
CDR3 DNA: TGTGCCAGCAGCCGGGAGGGTATGCGTCAGCCCCAGCATTTT
J gene: TRBJ1-5
D gene: -
CDR3 length: 14
V gene: TRBV12-3/TRBV12-4
clone size: many

CDR3 protein: CASSLNTGELFF
CDR3 DNA: TGTGCCAGCAGTCTCAACACCGGGGAGCTGTTTTTT
J gene: TRBJ2-2
D gene: -
CDR3 length: 12
V gene: TRBV12-3/TRBV12-4
clone size: many

CDR3 protein: CASNPRGAADTQYF
CDR3 DNA: TGTGCCAGCAACCCCCGCGGGGCCGCAGATACGCAGTATTTT
J gene: TRBJ2-3
D gene: -
CDR3 length: 14
V gene: TRBV6-5
clone size: few

CDR3 protein: CASIPHPPGTGNTGELFF
CDR3 DNA: TGTGCCAGCATTCCTCATCCTCCCGGGACAGGCAACACCGGGGAGCTGTTTTTT
J gene: TRBJ2-2
D gene: TRBD1
CDR3 length: 18
V gene: TRBV12-3/TRBV12-4
clone size: few

CDR3 protein: CASWDGPYNEQFF
CDR3 DNA: TGTGCTAGTTGGGACGGACCCTACAATGAGCAGTTCTTC
J gene: TRBJ2-1
D gene: -
CDR3 length: 13
V gene: TRBV12-5
clone size: -

CDR3 protein: CSARGTGDTEAFF
CDR3 DNA: TGCAGTGCTAGAGGGACAGGGGACACTGAAGCTTTCTTT
J gene: TRBJ1-1
D gene: TRBD1
CDR3 length: 13
V gene: TRBV20-1
clone size: many

CDR3 protein: CASSSPRQGMVTYEQYF
CDR3 DNA: TGTGCCAGCAGCTCGCCCCGACAGGGCATGGTTACCTACGAGCAGTACTTC
J gene: TRBJ2-7
D gene: TRBD1
CDR3 length: 17
V gene: TRBV7-2
clone size: medium-sized

CDR3 protein: CASSFTGMGTEAFF
CDR3 DNA: TGTGCCAGCAGTTTTACAGGGATGGGTACTGAAGCTTTCTTT
J gene: TRBJ1-1
D gene: -
CDR3 length: 14
V gene: TRBV6-5
clone size: many

CDR3 protein: CASSLAGGSSEAFF
CDR3 DNA: TGTGCCAGCAGCTTAGCAGGGGGGAGTTCGGAAGCTTTCTTT
J gene: TRBJ1-1
D gene: -
CDR3 length: 14
V gene: TRBV7-6
clone size: -

CDR3 protein: CASLRPYYEQYF
CDR3 DNA: TGTGCCAGCCTGCGACCGTACTACGAGCAGTACTTC
J gene: TRBJ2-7
D gene: -
CDR3 length: 12
V gene: TRBV6-5
clone size: -

CDR3 protein: CASSQRSSAGYTTYNEQFF
CDR3 DNA: TGTGCCAGCAGCCAGCGATCATCAGCGGGATACACGACCTACAATGAGCAGTTCTTC
J gene: TRBJ2-1
D gene: TRBD2
CDR3 length: 19
V gene: TRBV4-2
clone size: many

CDR3 protein: CASLARGSYEQYF
CDR3 DNA: TGTGCCAGTTTGGCCCGGGGGTCCTACGAGCAGTACTTC
J gene: TRBJ2-7
D gene: -
CDR3 length: 13
V gene: TRBV19
clone size: many

CDR3 protein: CASSESASPYGYTF
CDR3 DNA: TGCGCCAGCAGTGAGTCGGCCAGCCCCTATGGCTACACCTTC
J gene: TRBJ1-2
D gene: -
CDR3 length: 14
V gene: TRBV10-1
clone size: many

CDR3 protein: CASSLRPSGNEKLFF
CDR3 DNA: TGTGCCAGCAGCCTCCGACCCTCAGGCAATGAAAAACTGTTTTTT
J gene: TRBJ1-4
D gene: -
CDR3 length: 15
V gene: TRBV9
clone size: many

CDR3 protein: CASSPSAPNLNTDTQYF
CDR3 DNA: TGTGCCAGCAGCCCTAGCGCTCCAAATCTCAACACAGATACGCAGTATTTT
J gene: TRBJ2-3
D gene: -
CDR3 length: 17
V gene: TRBV13
clone size: -

CDR3 protein: CASSERLAGSDTQYF
CDR3 DNA: TGTGCCAGCAGTGAAAGACTAGCGGGGTCAGATACGCAGTATTTT
J gene: TRBJ2-3
D gene: TRBD2
CDR3 length: 15
V gene: TRBV6-1
clone size: many

CDR3 protein: CASSLMSTRAFF
CDR3 DNA: TGTGCCAGCAGCTTAATGTCCACTCGAGCTTTCTTT
J gene: TRBJ1-1
D gene: -
CDR3 length: 12
V gene: TRBV5-6
clone size: -

CDR3 protein: CASSLQGVVSDEAFF
CDR3 DNA: TGTGCCAGCAGTTTACAGGGGGTAGTATCAGATGAAGCTTTCTTT
J gene: TRBJ1-1
D gene: TRBD1
CDR3 length: 15
V gene: TRBV12-3/TRBV12-4
clone size: many

CDR3 protein: CATSDGVETQYF
CDR3 DNA: TGTGCCACCAGTGATGGAGTGGAGACCCAGTACTTC
J gene: TRBJ2-5
D gene: -
CDR3 length: 12
V gene: TRBV24-1
clone size: -

CDR3 protein: CASTTTGLNTEAFF
CDR3 DNA: TGTGCCAGCACTACGACAGGGCTGAACACTGAAGCTTTCTTT
J gene: TRBJ1-1
D gene: TRBD1
CDR3 length: 14
V gene: TRBV28
clone size: many

CDR3 protein: CSASSRSVYEQYF
CDR3 DNA: TGCAGTGCTAGCTCGAGGAGCGTCTACGAGCAGTACTTC
J gene: TRBJ2-7
D gene: -
CDR3 length: 13
V gene: TRBV20-1
clone size: many

CDR3 protein: CACSFSLGTGPREQYF
CDR3 DNA: TGCGCCTGCAGCTTCTCCTTAGGGACAGGGCCTCGGGAGCAGTACTTC
J gene: TRBJ2-7
D gene: TRBD1
CDR3 length: 16
V gene: TRBV5-1
clone size: many

CDR3 protein: CASSLAAGTQYGYTF
CDR3 DNA: TGTGCCAGCAGCCTCGCAGCCGGGACACAATATGGCTACACCTTC
J gene: TRBJ1-2
D gene: -
CDR3 length: 15
V gene: TRBV11-2
clone size: many

CDR3 protein: CATSDMTDSNQPQHF
CDR3 DNA: TGTGCCACCAGTGACATGACAGATAGCAATCAGCCCCAGCATTTT
J gene: TRBJ1-5
D gene: -
CDR3 length: 15
V gene: TRBV24-1
clone size: many

CDR3 protein: CASSHGAGDGSSPLHF
CDR3 DNA: TGCGCCAGCAGCCACGGGGCGGGGGACGGTAGTTCACCCCTCCACTTT
J gene: TRBJ1-6
D gene: -
CDR3 length: 16
V gene: TRBV4-3
clone size: few

CDR3 protein: CTSTPAETQYF
CDR3 DNA: TGCACCAGCACCCCAGCGGAGACCCAGTACTTC
J gene: TRBJ2-5
D gene: -
CDR3 length: 11
V gene: TRBV6-2/TRBV6-3
clone size: -

CDR3 protein: CASSQDRDTINTEAFF
CDR3 DNA: TGTGCCAGCAGCCAAGATCGGGACACAATAAACACTGAAGCTTTCTTT
J gene: TRBJ1-1
D gene: -
CDR3 length: 16
V gene: TRBV3-1
clone size: few

CDR3 protein: CAAQGAGELFF
CDR3 DNA: TGTGCCGCCCAGGGGGCCGGGGAGCTGTTTTTT
J gene: TRBJ2-2
D gene: TRBD1
CDR3 length: 11
V gene: TRBV10-3
clone size: many

CDR3 protein: CASGSRDISNTGELFF
CDR3 DNA: TGCGCCAGCGGCTCCCGGGACATCTCGAACACCGGGGAGCTGTTTTTT
J gene: TRBJ2-2
D gene: -
CDR3 length: 16
V gene: TRBV5-1
clone size: -

CDR3 protein: CASRPTSGRADTQYF
CDR3 DNA: TGCGCCAGCAGACCGACTAGCGGTAGGGCAGATACGCAGTATTTT
J gene: TRBJ2-3
D gene: TRBD2
CDR3 length: 15
V gene: TRBV5-1
clone size: many

CDR3 protein: CSASEWASGRISSYEQYF
CDR3 DNA: TGCAGTGCGAGCGAATGGGCTAGCGGTAGGATAAGCTCCTACGAGCAGTACTTC
J gene: TRBJ2-7
D gene: TRBD2
CDR3 length: 18
V gene: TRBV20-1
clone size: few

CDR3 protein: CASSPPLLAIEDTQYF
CDR3 DNA: TGTGCCAGCAGCCCTCCCCTTCTAGCGATCGAGGATACGCAGTATTTT
J gene: TRBJ2-3
D gene: -
CDR3 length: 16
V gene: TRBV12-3/TRBV12-4
clone size: many

CDR3 protein: CASSVNTGTSGLYEQYF
CDR3 DNA: TGTGCCAGCAGTGTCAACACCGGGACTAGCGGGTTATACGAGCAGTACTTC
J gene: TRBJ2-7
D gene: TRBD2
CDR3 length: 17
V gene: TRBV27
clone size: few

CDR3 protein: CATSGAGQGSTDTQYF
CDR3 DNA: TGTGCCACCAGTGGTGCCGGACAGGGGAGCACAGATACGCAGTATTTT
J gene: TRBJ2-3
D gene: TRBD1
CDR3 length: 16
V gene: TRBV24-1
clone size: many